This T cell receptor beta chain emerged from a study of Ad26.COV2.S vaccination and SARS-CoV-2 variants. Study-level background: By the intramuscular route, Ad26.COV2.S was given once, or twice 56 days apart.

Documented treatment: 19 received Ad26.COV2.S at low or high dose, single or two shots; several received placebo; per-sample allocation not given. Each sample was drawn 63 days after the first injection (of vaccine or placebo). The repertoire was sequenced with immunoSEQ multiplex PCR; TCRdb's copy has only in-frame clones and lacks some. Of roughly 410,000 clones in the sample, 83% were seen once. CDR3 length: 16 amino acids. With 2 bases clipped from V and 7 bases from J, the junction kept 11 bases outside the gene matches. The V gene's germline CDR1 is SGHRS and CDR2 YFSETQ. This clone is a singleton in its sample.

This receptor was obtained from a person aged 18 to 65 who received the Ad26.COV2.S COVID-19 vaccine or a placebo. The chain carries TRBV5-1 and TRBJ2-1; 8 positions agree with TRBD2. Sequencing used peripheral blood, obtained in a trial of Ad26.COV2.S vaccine versus placebo. The CDR3 DNA sequence: TGCGCCAGCAGCTTAGGAGGCAGCGGGAGAGATAATGAGCAGTTCTTC. It translates to CASSLGGSGRDNEQFF.